The 29 T cell receptor beta chains presented below share a single source sample, sequenced in a study of T cell responses to AZD1222 COVID-19 vaccine. The repertoire was sequenced with immunoSEQ multiplex PCR; TCRdb's copy has only in-frame clones and lacks some. The table has approximately 68,000 clones, around 87% seen once. The input for sequencing was peripheral blood, taken on day 0 of AZD1222 vaccination. The receptors here all came from an adult in good health.

The rearrangement links TRBV7-2 to TRBJ1-2; possible D gene TRBD1, 5 bases. The CDR3 loop spans 14 amino acids. Germline V lookup: CDR1 SGHTA, CDR2 FQGNSA. The V gene lost 1 base and the J gene lost 4 bases, with 10 bases spanning the gap. CDR3: CASSLERQGYGYTF. The CDR3 nucleotides are TGTGCCAGCAGCTTAGAAAGGCAGGGCTATGGCTACACCTTC.

J is TRBJ1-2 and V is TRBV7-9; D gene uncertain. V lost 5 bases, J lost 4 bases, and 11 bases lay in between. CDR3 length equals 13 residues. The V gene's germline CDR1 is SEHNR and CDR2 FQNEAQ (reference sequence). CDR3 region: CASSPTGIYGYTF. The CDR3 coding sequence is TGTGCCAGCAGCCCGACGGGAATCTATGGCTACACCTTC.

The V call is TRBV2, the J call TRBJ1-6, with a tentative D call TRBD1 (6 bases). Deletions cut 2 bases from V and 7 bases from J, with 18 bases between. The CDR3 totals 17 residues. CDR1 SNHLY and CDR2 FYNNEI come from the germline V gene. The CDR3: CASSERGWRGSNSPLHF. CDR3 DNA: TGTGCCAGCAGTGAAAGGGGGTGGAGGGGCTCGAATTCACCCCTCCACTTT.

V is TRBV10-3 and J is TRBJ1-1, with 7 bases that match TRBD1. The germline gives CDR1 ENHRY, CDR2 SYGVKD. This CDR3 comprises 13 residues. Trimming took 11 bases from V and 0 from J; bases not matched to a gene: 6. CDR3 in DNA: TGTGCCTCCAGGGGGGATTTGAACACTGAAGCTTTCTTT. Translated, it gives CASRGDLNTEAFF.

The rearrangement uses TRBV28 and TRBJ2-5; D ambiguous. V was clipped by 5 bases and J by 5 bases, with 12 bases between them. The germline gives CDR1 MDHEN, CDR2 SYDVKM. The CDR3 sequence is 13 residues long. CDR3 residues: CASSPLLGETQYF. CDR3 in DNA: TGTGCCAGCAGTCCCCTCCTGGGGGAGACCCAGTACTTC. The whole variable domain, filled in from reference TRBV28 and TRBJ2-5, reads DVKVTQSSRYLVKRTGEKVFLECVQDMDHENMFWYRQDPGLGLRLIYFSYDVKMKEKGDIPEGYSVSREKKERFSLILESASTNQTSMYLCASSPLLGETQYFGPGTRLLVL.

This rearrangement joins TRBV5-6 to TRBJ1-2, with a weak D call TRBD1 (6 bases). With 4 bases removed from V and 9 bases from J, the gap between germline ends came to 19 bases. The germline gives CDR1 SGHDT, CDR2 YYEEEE. The CDR3 runs 14 residues. The CDR3 DNA is TGTGCCAGCAGCCTCCCTGGGGGCATGTTTAGCTACACCTTC. Protein product: CASSLPGGMFSYTF.

This clone has only one observation. V usage is TRBV5-1 and J usage is TRBJ1-1, with D possibly being TRBD1 (6 bases). Germline values: CDR1 SGHRS, CDR2 YFSETQ. The V gene lost 2 bases and the J gene lost 5 bases, with 16 bases spanning the gap. This CDR3 is 15 amino acids long. CDR3 sequence reads: CASSLLTGSGTEAFF. CDR3 sequence (DNA): TGCGCCAGCAGCTTACTGACAGGTTCGGGGACTGAAGCTTTCTTT. Complete variable domain (other parts from reference TRBV5-1 and TRBJ1-1): KAGVTQTPRYLIKTRGQQVTLSCSPISGHRSVSWYQQTPGQGLQFLFEYFSETQRNKGNFPGRFSGRQFSNSRSEMNVSTLELGDSALYLCASSLLTGSGTEAFFGQGTRLTVV.

The chain joins TRBV3-1 (or the pseudogene TRBV3-2) to TRBJ1-6; 7 nucleotides line up with TRBD1. V lost 1 base to trimming and J lost 7 bases; unmatched junction nucleotides: 4. Per the germline V gene, CDR1 is LGHDT and CDR2 is YNNKEL (reference sequence). CDR3 length equals 15 residues. The CDR3 DNA reads as TGTGCCAGCAGCCAAGGAAAACAGGGGAATTCACCCCTCCACTTT. Translated, it gives CASSQGKQGNSPLHF.

The rearrangement uses TRBV3-1 (or the pseudogene TRBV3-2) and TRBJ1-4; 7 bases are a match to TRBD1. The CDR3 length is 14 residues. The germline V gene encodes CDR1 LGHDT and CDR2 YNNKEL (reference sequence). The V segment lost 3 bases and the J segment 8 bases; nucleotides outside the gene matches: 6. The CDR3 nucleotides are TGTGCCAGCAGCCATATCCCAGGGGGAGAAAAACTGTTTTTT. It translates to CASSHIPGGEKLFF.

This clone was seen a single time. The chain links TRBV28 to TRBJ2-6; 7 positions agree with TRBD1. Trimming removed 5 bases from V and 12 bases from J; junction bases left unmatched: 13. CDR3 length equals 15 residues. Germline V lookup: CDR1 MDHEN, CDR2 SYDVKM. The CDR3 reads CASSAAGTDLSVLTF. The CDR3 DNA is TGTGCCAGCAGTGCGGCCGGGACAGATCTTAGCGTCCTGACTTTC.

V and J are TRBV7-8 and TRBJ1-1; D might be TRBD1 (6 bases). This CDR3 region has 12 residues. Germline CDR1 and CDR2: SGHVS and FQNEAQ. V shed 5 bases and J shed 6 bases, with 10 bases lying between them. For the CDR3, the DNA is TGTGCCAGCAGCCTAGGGGGAGCTGAAGCTTTCTTT. It codes for CASSLGGAEAFF.

This clone was seen a single time. The rearrangement links TRBV6-5 to TRBJ2-7; TRBD2 might be the D (6 bases). V lost 5 bases, J lost 5 bases, and 19 bases lay in between. The germline V gene has CDR1 MNHEY and CDR2 SVGAGI. CDR3 length: 15 residues. The CDR3 loop reads CASSPGGGSIDEQYF. CDR3 in DNA: TGTGCCAGCAGTCCCGGTGGGGGGTCTATCGACGAGCAGTACTTC.

This clone was seen once. J is TRBJ1-1 and V is TRBV5-6; D gene unclear. V lost 0 bases to trimming and J lost 11 bases, with 11 bases between them. The germline V gene encodes CDR1 SGHDT and CDR2 YYEEEE. This CDR3 has 12 residues. The CDR3 DNA sequence: TGTGCCAGCAGCTTGGCGGGGAAGTGGGCTTTCTTT. Protein sequence: CASSLAGKWAFF. The whole variable domain, remainder taken from reference TRBV5-6 and TRBJ1-1, is DAGVTQSPTHLIKTRGQQVTLRCSPKSGHDTVSWYQQALGQGPQFIFQYYEEEERQRGNFPDRFSGHQFPNYSSELNVNALLLGDSALYLCASSLAGKWAFFGQGTRLTVV.

This clone occurred a few times. The CDR3 DNA follows: TGTGCCACCGCAGAAAGGGGGGCAGCTTTCTTT. Amino acids: CATAERGAAFF. The rearrangement links TRBV24-1 to TRBJ1-1, with TRBD1 as a possible D gene (6 bases). The CDR3 length is 11 residues. Germline assignment: CDR1 KGHDR and CDR2 SFDVKD. The V gene lost 9 bases and the J gene lost 10 bases, with 14 bases spanning the gap.

The sample holds one count of this clone. The gene calls are TRBV30 and TRBJ2-2, with D uncertain. Germline CDR1 reads GTSNPN; CDR2 reads SVGIG (reference sequence). The V and J ends lost 3 bases and 5 bases respectively, with 13 bases between them. The CDR3 contains 14 residues. CDR3 sequence reads: CAWSSLSGTGELFF. In DNA form, the CDR3 reads TGTGCCTGGAGCTCCCTTTCAGGTACCGGGGAGCTGTTTTTT.

The rearrangement uses TRBV28 and TRBJ1-1, with 7 positions matching TRBD1. The CDR3 has 14 residues. V lost 2 bases to trimming and J lost 4 bases; unmatched junction nucleotides: 4. CDR1 is MDHEN, CDR2 SYDVKM, per germline. CDR3 sequence reads: CASSLDRALTEAFF. The CDR3 DNA sequence: TGTGCCAGCAGTTTAGACAGGGCCCTCACTGAAGCTTTCTTT.

This chain links TRBV19 with TRBJ2-2; 7 bases align to TRBD1. The length of the CDR3 is 12 residues. The V gene end was trimmed by 10 bases and the J gene end by 3 bases; junction bases not matched to a gene: 2. Germline assignment: CDR1 LNHDA and CDR2 SQIVND (reference sequence). CDR3 protein: CATTGDTGELFF. CDR3 sequence (DNA): TGTGCCACCACAGGGGACACCGGGGAGCTGTTTTTT.

The rearrangement links TRBV6-5 to TRBJ1-2; D is unclear. The V end lost 7 bases, the J end lost 0 bases, and 6 bases lay between the germline ends. CDR3 length equals 12 residues. Germline V CDR1 and CDR2: MNHEY, SVGAGI. The chain's CDR3 is CASMAANYGYTF. Written as DNA, the CDR3 is TGTGCCAGCATGGCCGCTAACTATGGCTACACCTTC.

The rearrangement links TRBV11-2 to TRBJ1-6; 7 bases match TRBD1. There are 16 residues in the CDR3. In germline, CDR1 is SGHAT, CDR2 FQNNGV. Losses at the gene ends were 2 bases for V and 7 bases for J; bases not matched to a gene: 8. CDR3 nucleotide sequence: TGTGCCAGCAGCTTAATGAGGGGGCAAGAGAATTCACCCCTCCACTTT. Translation: CASSLMRGQENSPLHF.

The chain carries TRBV28 and TRBJ2-1; 11 nucleotides match TRBD2. Trimming took 1 base from V and 9 from J; bases not matched to a gene: 20. The CDR3 extends over 20 amino acids. Germline V gene sequence: CDR1 MDHEN, CDR2 SYDVKM. The chain's CDR3 is CASSLYINPASGGLGGEQFF. The CDR3 nucleotides read TGTGCCAGCAGTTTATACATCAACCCCGCTAGCGGGGGGCTGGGAGGTGAGCAGTTCTTC.

The genes are TRBV14 and TRBJ1-3; D is undetermined. Looked up from germline, CDR1 is SGHDN and CDR2 is FVKESK. This CDR3 is built from 14 residues. Trimming stripped 4 bases from V and 0 bases from J, with 7 bases between. As DNA, the CDR3 is TGTGCCAGCAGCCTCCAGTACTCTGGAAACACCATATATTTT. This gives the protein CASSLQYSGNTIYF. Complete variable domain (other parts from reference TRBV14 and TRBJ1-3): EAGVTQFPSHSVIEKGQTVTLRCDPISGHDNLYWYRRVMGKEIKFLLHFVKESKQDESGMPNNRFLAERTGGTYSTLKVQPAELEDSGVYFCASSLQYSGNTIYFGEGSWLTVV.

The sample holds one count of this clone. The chain uses TRBV19 and TRBJ1-4; D not certain. Trimming removed 0 bases from V and 8 bases from J, with 7 bases in between. Per germline, CDR1 LNHDA and CDR2 SQIVND (reference sequence). CDR3 length: 13 amino acids. The CDR3 DNA reads as TGTGCCAGTAGTATAGATCTTGGGGAAAAACTGTTTTTT. Translation: CASSIDLGEKLFF.

The chain links TRBV6-4 to TRBJ2-1, with 13 bases identical to TRBD2. The CDR3 totals 15 residues. Per germline, CDR1 MRHNA and CDR2 SNTAGT. Trimming cost V 5 bases and J 8 bases; bases outside gene matches: 6. The CDR3 sequence: CASSITSGGAHEQFF. CDR3 sequence (DNA): TGTGCCAGCAGTATCACTAGCGGGGGGGCCCATGAGCAGTTCTTC.

This chain joins TRBV7-9 and TRBJ1-4; D gene unclear. V dropped 5 bases and J dropped 9 bases, with 13 bases sitting between them. The CDR3 covers 13 residues. Germline V CDR1 and CDR2: SEHNR, FQNEAQ (reference sequence). CDR3 protein: CASSQGSSKKLFF. The DNA of the CDR3 is TGTGCCAGCAGCCAAGGGAGTAGTAAAAAACTGTTTTTT.

The chain is built from TRBV9 and TRBJ1-2; possibly TRBD1 for D (5 bases). The germline V and J ends were trimmed by 0 bases and 6 bases, with 9 bases remaining between them. The length of the CDR3 is 13 residues. Germline values: CDR1 SGDLS, CDR2 YYNGEE. The CDR3 is CASSVVQVDGYTF. For the CDR3, the DNA is TGTGCCAGCAGCGTAGTACAGGTGGATGGCTACACCTTC.

The chain uses TRBV4-2 and TRBJ1-5; D not certain. Germline loops: CDR1 LGHNA, CDR2 YNFKEQ. Trimming stripped 0 bases from V and 6 bases from J, with 18 bases between. This CDR3 is 17 amino acids long. The CDR3 is CASSQEERENGGQPQHF. Written as DNA, the CDR3 is TGTGCCAGCAGCCAAGAAGAGCGAGAAAACGGCGGTCAGCCCCAGCATTTT.

This clone was detected only once. The V and J genes are TRBV29-1 and TRBJ1-1, with D unclear. This CDR3 is built from 12 residues. The ends were cut back, 4 bases at V and 2 bases at J, with 8 bases in the middle. In germline, CDR1 is SQVTM, CDR2 ANQGSEA. The CDR3 loop is CSVAGSNTEAFF. CDR3 nucleotide sequence: TGCAGCGTTGCCGGTTCAAACACTGAAGCTTTCTTT.

This clone was detected only a few times. The rearrangement links TRBV6-5 to TRBJ2-3, with 12 nucleotides matching TRBD2. CDR1 is MNHEY and CDR2 is SVGAGI in the germline V gene. Trimming cost V 10 bases and J 0 bases; bases outside gene matches: 5. The CDR3 has 15 amino acids. CDR3 sequence reads: CATNGLAGSTDTQYF. The DNA for the CDR3 is TGTGCCACCAATGGACTAGCGGGGAGCACAGATACGCAGTATTTT.

The V gene is TRBV7-2, the J gene TRBJ2-3; a possible D gene is TRBD1 (6 bases). Trimming pared 3 bases from V and 0 bases from J, leaving 13 bases between. Germline values: CDR1 SGHTA, CDR2 FQGNSA. The CDR3 length is 16 residues. In nucleotides, the CDR3 is TGTGCCAGCAGCTTTGACGGGACAAAGAGCACAGATACGCAGTATTTT. As protein: CASSFDGTKSTDTQYF. The whole variable domain, filled in from reference TRBV7-2 and TRBJ2-3, reads GAGVSQSPSNKVTEKGKDVELRCDPISGHTALYWYRQSLGQGLEFLIYFQGNSAPDKSGLPSDRFSAERTGGSVSTLTIQRTQQEDSAVYLCASSFDGTKSTDTQYFGPGTRLTVL.